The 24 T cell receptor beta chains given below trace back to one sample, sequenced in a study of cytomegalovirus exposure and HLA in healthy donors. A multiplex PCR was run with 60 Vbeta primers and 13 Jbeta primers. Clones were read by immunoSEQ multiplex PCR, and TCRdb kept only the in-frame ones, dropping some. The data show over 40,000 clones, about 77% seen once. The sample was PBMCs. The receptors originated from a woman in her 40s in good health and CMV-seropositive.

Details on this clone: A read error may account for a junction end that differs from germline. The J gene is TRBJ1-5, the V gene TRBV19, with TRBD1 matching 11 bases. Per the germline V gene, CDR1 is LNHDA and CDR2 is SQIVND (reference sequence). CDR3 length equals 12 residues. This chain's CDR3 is CASSYGGQGAYF. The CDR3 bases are TGTGCCAGTAGCTATGGCGGACAGGGGGCCTATTTT.

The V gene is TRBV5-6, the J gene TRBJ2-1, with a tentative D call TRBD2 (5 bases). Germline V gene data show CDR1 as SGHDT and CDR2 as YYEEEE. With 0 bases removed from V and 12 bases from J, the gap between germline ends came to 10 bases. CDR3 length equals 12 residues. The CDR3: CASSLAFRGQFF. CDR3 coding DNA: TGTGCCAGCAGCTTGGCTTTCCGGGGGCAGTTCTTC.

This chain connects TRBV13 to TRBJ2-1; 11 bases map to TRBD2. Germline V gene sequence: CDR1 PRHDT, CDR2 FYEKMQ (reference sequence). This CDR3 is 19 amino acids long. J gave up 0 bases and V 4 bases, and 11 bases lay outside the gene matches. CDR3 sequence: CASSSGLSGGASSYNEQFF. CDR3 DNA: TGTGCCAGCAGCTCCGGACTTAGCGGGGGGGCAAGCTCCTACAATGAGCAGTTCTTC.

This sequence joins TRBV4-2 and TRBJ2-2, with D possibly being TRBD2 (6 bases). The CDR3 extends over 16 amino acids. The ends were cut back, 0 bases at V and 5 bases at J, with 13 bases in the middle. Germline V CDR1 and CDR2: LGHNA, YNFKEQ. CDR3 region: CASSQEATGGTGELFF. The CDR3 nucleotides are TGTGCCAGCAGCCAAGAGGCGACCGGGGGTACCGGGGAGCTGTTTTTT.

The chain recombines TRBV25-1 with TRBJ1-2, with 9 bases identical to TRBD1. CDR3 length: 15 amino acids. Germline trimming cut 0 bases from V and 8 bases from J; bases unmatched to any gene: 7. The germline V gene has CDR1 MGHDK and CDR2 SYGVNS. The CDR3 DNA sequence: TGTGCCAGCAGTGAATACGAGGGACAGGGCCGGGGCTACACCTTC. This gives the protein CASSEYEGQGRGYTF.

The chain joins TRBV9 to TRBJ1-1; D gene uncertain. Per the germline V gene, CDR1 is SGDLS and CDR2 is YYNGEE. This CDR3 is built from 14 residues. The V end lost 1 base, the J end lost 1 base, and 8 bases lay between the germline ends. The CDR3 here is CASSVLSENTEAFF. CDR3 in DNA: TGTGCCAGCAGCGTACTCTCAGAGAACACTGAAGCTTTCTTT.

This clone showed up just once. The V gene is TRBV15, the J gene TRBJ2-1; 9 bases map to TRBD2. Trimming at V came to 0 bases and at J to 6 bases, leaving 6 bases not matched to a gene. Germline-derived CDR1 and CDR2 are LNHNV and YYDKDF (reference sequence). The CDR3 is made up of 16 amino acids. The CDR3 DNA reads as TGTGCCACCAGCAGAGAAAGGCTAGCGGGGCCCAATGAGCAGTTCTTC. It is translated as CATSRERLAGPNEQFF. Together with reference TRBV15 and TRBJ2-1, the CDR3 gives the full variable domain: DAMVIQNPRYQVTQFGKPVTLSCSQTLNHNVMYWYQQKSSQAPKLLFHYYDKDFNNEADTPDNFQSRRPNTSFCFLDIRSPGLGDTAMYLCATSRERLAGPNEQFFGPGTRLTVL.

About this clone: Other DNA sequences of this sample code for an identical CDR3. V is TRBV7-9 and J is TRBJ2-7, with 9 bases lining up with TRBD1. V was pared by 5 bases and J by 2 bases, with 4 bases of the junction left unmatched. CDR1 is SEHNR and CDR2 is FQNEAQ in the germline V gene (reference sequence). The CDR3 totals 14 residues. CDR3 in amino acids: CASSLGQGTYEQYF. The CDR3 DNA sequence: TGTGCCAGCAGCCTTGGACAGGGGACCTACGAGCAGTACTTC.

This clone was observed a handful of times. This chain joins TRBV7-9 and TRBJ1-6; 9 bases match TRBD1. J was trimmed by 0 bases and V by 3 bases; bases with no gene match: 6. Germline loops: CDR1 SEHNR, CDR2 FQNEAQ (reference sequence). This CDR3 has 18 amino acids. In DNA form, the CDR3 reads TGTGCCAGCAGCTTGGGGACAGGGCAGAGCTCCTATAATTCACCCCTCCACTTT. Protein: CASSLGTGQSSYNSPLHF.

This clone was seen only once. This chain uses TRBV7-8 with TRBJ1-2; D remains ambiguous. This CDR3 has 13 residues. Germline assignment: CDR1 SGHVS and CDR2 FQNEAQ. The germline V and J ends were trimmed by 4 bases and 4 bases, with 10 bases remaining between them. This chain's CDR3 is CASSWESGYGYTF. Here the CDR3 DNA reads TGTGCCAGCAGCTGGGAGTCCGGCTATGGCTACACCTTC.

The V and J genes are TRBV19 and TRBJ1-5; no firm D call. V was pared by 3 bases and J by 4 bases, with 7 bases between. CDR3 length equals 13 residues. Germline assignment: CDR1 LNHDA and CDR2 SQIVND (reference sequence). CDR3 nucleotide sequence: TGTGCCAGTAGTATCGCCCGGAATCAGCCCCAGCATTTT. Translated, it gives CASSIARNQPQHF.

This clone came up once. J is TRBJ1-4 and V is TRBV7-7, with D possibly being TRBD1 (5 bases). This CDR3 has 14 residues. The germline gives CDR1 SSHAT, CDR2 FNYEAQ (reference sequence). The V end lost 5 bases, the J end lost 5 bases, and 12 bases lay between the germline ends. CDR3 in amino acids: CASSPGLSNEKLFF. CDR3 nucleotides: TGTGCCAGCAGCCCGGGACTTTCCAATGAAAAACTGTTTTTT.

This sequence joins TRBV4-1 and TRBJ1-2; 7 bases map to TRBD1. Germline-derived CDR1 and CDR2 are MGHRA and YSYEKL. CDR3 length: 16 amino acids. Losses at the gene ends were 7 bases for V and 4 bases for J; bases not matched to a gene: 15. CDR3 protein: CASTTLQGKGTYGYTF. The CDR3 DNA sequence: TGCGCCAGCACAACCCTACAGGGGAAGGGGACCTATGGCTACACCTTC.

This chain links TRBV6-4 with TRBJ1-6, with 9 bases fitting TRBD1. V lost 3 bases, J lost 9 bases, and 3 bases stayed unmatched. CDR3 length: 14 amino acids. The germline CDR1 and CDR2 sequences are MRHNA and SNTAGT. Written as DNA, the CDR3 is TGTGCCAGCAGTGAGGGACAGGGCAGTTCACCCCTCCACTTT. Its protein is CASSEGQGSSPLHF.

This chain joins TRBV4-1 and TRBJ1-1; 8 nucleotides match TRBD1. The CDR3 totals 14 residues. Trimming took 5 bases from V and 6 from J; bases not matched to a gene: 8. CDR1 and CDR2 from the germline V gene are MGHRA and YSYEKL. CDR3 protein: CASSFGQGVSEAFF. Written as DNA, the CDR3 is TGCGCCAGCAGCTTCGGACAGGGAGTTTCTGAAGCTTTCTTT.

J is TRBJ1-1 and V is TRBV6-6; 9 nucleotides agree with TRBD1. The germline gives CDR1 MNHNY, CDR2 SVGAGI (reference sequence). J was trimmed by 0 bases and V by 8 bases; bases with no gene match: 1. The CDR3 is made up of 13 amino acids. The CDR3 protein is CASGQGLNTEAFF. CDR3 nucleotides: TGTGCCAGCGGACAGGGGCTGAACACTGAAGCTTTCTTT.

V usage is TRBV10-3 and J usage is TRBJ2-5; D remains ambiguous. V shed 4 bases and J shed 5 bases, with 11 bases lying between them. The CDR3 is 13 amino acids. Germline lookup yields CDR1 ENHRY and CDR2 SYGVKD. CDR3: CAISVSSGETQYF. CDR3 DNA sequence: TGTGCCATCAGTGTTTCTTCCGGGGAGACCCAGTACTTC.

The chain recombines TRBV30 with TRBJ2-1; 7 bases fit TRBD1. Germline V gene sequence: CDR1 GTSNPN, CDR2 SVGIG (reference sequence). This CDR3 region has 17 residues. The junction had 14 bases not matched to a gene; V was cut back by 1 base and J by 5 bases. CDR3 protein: CAWSAKKGQISHNEQFF. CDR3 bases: TGTGCCTGGAGTGCAAAAAAGGGACAGATTAGCCACAATGAGCAGTTCTTC.

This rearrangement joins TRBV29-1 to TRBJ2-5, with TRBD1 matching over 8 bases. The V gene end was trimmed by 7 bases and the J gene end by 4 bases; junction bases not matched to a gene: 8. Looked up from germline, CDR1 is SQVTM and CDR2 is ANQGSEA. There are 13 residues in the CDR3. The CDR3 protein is CSGQGAMGETQYF. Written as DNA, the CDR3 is TGCAGCGGGCAGGGGGCGATGGGAGAGACCCAGTACTTC.

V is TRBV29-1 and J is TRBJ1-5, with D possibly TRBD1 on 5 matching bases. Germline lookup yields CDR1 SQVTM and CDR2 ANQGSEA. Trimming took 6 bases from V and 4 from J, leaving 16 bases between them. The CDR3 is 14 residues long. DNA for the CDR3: TGCAGCGTAATCCCGGGTGGGGGGAATCAGCCCCAGCATTTT. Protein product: CSVIPGGGNQPQHF.

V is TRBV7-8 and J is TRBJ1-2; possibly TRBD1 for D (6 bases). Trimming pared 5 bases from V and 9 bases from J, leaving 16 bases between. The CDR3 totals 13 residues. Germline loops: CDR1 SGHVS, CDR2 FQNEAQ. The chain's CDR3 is CASSARQEVSYTF. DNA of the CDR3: TGTGCCAGCAGCGCAAGACAGGAGGTCAGCTACACCTTC.

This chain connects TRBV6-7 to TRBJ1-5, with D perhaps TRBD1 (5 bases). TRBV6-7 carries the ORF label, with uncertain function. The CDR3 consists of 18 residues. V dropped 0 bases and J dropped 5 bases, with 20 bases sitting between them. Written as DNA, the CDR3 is TGTGCCAGCAGTTACTCGAAAGTTGGGCAGGGCCTCCATCAGCCCCAGCATTTT. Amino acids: CASSYSKVGQGLHQPQHF.

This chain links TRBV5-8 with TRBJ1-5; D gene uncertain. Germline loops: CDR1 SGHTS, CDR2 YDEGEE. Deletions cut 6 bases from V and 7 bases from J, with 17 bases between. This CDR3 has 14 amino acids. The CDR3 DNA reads TGTGCCAGCAAAGTGAGGCGAGGAGAACAGCCCCAGCATTTT. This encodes CASKVRRGEQPQHF.

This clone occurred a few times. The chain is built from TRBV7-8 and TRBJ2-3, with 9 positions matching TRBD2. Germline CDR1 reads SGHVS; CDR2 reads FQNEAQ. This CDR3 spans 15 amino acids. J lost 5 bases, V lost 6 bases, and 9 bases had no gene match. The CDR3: CASSSRASGEDTQYF. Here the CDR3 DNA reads TGTGCCAGCAGTTCGAGGGCTAGCGGGGAAGATACGCAGTATTTT. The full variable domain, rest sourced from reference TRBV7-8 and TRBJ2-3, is GAGVSQSPRYKVAKRGQDVALRCDPISGHVSLFWYQQALGQGPEFLTYFQNEAQLDKSGLPSDRFFAERPEGSVSTLKIQRTQQEDSAVYLCASSSRASGEDTQYFGPGTRLTVL.